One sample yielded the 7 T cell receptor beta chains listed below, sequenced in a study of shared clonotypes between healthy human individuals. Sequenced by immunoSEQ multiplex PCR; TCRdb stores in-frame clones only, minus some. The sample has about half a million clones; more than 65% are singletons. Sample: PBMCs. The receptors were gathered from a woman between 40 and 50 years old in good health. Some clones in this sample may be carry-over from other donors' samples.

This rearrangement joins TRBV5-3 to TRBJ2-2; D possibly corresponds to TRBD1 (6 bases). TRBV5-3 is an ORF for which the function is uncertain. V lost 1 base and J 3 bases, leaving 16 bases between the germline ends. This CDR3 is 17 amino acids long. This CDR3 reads CARSLKRSGADTGELFF. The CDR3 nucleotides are TGTGCCAGAAGCTTGAAGCGGTCAGGGGCGGACACCGGGGAGCTGTTTTTT.

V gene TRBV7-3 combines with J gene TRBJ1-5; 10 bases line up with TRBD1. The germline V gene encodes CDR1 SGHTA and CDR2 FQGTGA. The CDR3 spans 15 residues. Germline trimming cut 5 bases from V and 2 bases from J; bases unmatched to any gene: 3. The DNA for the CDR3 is TGTGCCAGCAGCACGACAGGGGGCGGCAATCAGCCCCAGCATTTT. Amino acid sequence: CASSTTGGGNQPQHF. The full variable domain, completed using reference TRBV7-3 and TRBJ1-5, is GAGVSQTPSNKVTEKGKYVELRCDPISGHTALYWYRQSLGQGPEFLIYFQGTGAADDSGLPNDRFFAVRPEGSVSTLKIQRTERGDSAVYLCASSTTGGGNQPQHFGDGTRLSIL.

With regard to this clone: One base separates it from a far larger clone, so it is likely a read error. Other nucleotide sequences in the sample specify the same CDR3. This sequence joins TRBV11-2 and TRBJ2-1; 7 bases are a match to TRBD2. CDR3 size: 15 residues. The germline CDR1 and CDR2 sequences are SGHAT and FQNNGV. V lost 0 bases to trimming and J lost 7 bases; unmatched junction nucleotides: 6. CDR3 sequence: CASSLDRASGNEQFF. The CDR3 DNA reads TGTGCCAGCAGCTTAGATCGGGCTAGCGGAAATGAGCAGTTCTTC.

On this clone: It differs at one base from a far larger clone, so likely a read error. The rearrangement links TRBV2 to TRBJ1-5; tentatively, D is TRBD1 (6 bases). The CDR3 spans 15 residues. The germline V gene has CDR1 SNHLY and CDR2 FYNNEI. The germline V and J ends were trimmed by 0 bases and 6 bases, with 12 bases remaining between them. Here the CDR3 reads CASSEARGASQPQHF. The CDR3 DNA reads TGTGCCAGCAGTGAAGCGCGGGGGGCGAGTCAGCCCCAGCATTTT.

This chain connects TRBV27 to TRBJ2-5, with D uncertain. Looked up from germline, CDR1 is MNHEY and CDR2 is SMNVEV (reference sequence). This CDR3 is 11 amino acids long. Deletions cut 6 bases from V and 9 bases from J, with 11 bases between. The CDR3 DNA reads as TGTGCCAGCAGCACCCCCATGCCCCAGTACTTC. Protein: CASSTPMPQYF.

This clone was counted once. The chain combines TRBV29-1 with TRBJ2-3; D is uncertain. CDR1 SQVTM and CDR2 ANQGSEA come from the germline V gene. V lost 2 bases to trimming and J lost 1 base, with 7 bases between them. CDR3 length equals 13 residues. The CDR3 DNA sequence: TGCAGCGTTGAACACTCGGGCACAGATACGCAGTATTTT. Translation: CSVEHSGTDTQYF.

This CDR3 reads CASSVAPETDTQYF. CDR3 nucleotide sequence: TGTGCCAGCAGCGTAGCCCCCGAGACAGATACGCAGTATTTT. The rearrangement links TRBV9 to TRBJ2-3; D gene ambiguous. Trimming shortened V by 0 bases and J by 3 bases, and 8 bases separated the two germline ends. Germline CDR1 is SGDLS and CDR2 is YYNGEE. This CDR3 is built from 14 residues.